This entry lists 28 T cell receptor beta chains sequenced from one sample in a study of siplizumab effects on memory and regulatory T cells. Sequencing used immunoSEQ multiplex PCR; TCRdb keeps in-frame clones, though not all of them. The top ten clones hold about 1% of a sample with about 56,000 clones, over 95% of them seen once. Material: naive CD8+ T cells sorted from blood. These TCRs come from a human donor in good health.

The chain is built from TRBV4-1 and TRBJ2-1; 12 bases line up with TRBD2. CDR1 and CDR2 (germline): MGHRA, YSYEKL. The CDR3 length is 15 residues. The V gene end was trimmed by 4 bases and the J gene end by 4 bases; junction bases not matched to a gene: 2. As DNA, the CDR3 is TGCGCCAGCAGCCGTGGGACTAGCGGGTACAATGAGCAGTTCTTC. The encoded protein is CASSRGTSGYNEQFF.

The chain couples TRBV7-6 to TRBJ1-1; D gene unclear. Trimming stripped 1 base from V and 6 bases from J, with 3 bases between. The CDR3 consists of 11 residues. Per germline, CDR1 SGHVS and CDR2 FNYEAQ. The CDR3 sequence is CASSLVPEAFF. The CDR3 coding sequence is TGTGCCAGCAGCTTAGTGCCTGAAGCTTTCTTT.

CDR3 sequence: CASLLDRRTSPLHF. The CDR3 DNA sequence: TGTGCCAGCTTACTGGACAGGCGAACTTCACCCCTCCACTTT. V usage is TRBV6-6 and J usage is TRBJ1-6, with 7 positions matching TRBD1. Germline values: CDR1 MNHNY, CDR2 SVGAGI (reference sequence). The CDR3 length is 14 residues. Germline trimming cut 8 bases from V and 9 bases from J; bases unmatched to any gene: 10.

The CDR3 region is CASGAKGQGWETQYF. The DNA of the CDR3 is TGTGCTAGTGGCGCTAAGGGACAGGGTTGGGAGACCCAGTACTTC. The chain uses TRBV12-5 and TRBJ2-5; 9 positions agree with TRBD1. CDR1 is LGHNT, CDR2 FRNRAP, per germline. The CDR3 runs to 15 residues. J gave up 5 bases and V 6 bases, and 10 bases lay outside the gene matches.

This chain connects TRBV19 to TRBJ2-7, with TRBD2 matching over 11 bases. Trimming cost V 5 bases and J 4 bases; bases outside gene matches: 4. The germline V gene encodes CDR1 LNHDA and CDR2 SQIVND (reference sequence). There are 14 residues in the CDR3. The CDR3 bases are TGTGCCAGTAGTGCGACTAGCGGGAAGTACGAGCAGTACTTC. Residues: CASSATSGKYEQYF.

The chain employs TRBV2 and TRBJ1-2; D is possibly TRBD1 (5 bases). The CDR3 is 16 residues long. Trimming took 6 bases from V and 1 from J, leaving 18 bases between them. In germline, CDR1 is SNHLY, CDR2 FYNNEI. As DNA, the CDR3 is TGTGCCAGCAGCCCTTATGGAGGGGACTTTAACTATGGCTACACCTTC. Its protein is CASSPYGGDFNYGYTF.

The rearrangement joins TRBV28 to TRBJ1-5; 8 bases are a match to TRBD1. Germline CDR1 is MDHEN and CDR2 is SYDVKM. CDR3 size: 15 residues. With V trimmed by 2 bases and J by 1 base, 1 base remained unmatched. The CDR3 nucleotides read TGTGCCAGCAGTTTAACAGGGGGGAGCAATCAGCCCCAGCATTTT. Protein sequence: CASSLTGGSNQPQHF. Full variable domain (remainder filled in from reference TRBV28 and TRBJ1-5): DVKVTQSSRYLVKRTGEKVFLECVQDMDHENMFWYRQDPGLGLRLIYFSYDVKMKEKGDIPEGYSVSREKKERFSLILESASTNQTSMYLCASSLTGGSNQPQHFGDGTRLSIL.

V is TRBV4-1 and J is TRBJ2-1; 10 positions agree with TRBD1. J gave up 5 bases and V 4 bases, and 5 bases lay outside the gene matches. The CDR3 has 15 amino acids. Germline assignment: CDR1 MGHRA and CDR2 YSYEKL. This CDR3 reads CASSRPGQGNNEQFF. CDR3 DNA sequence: TGCGCCAGCAGCCGACCGGGACAGGGGAACAATGAGCAGTTCTTC.

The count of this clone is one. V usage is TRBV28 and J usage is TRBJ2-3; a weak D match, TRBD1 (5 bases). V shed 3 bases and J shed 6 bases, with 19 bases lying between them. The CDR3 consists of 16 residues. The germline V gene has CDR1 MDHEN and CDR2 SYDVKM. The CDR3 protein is CASSFIVAAKGDTQYF. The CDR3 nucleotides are TGTGCCAGCAGTTTTATTGTAGCCGCCAAGGGGGATACGCAGTATTTT.

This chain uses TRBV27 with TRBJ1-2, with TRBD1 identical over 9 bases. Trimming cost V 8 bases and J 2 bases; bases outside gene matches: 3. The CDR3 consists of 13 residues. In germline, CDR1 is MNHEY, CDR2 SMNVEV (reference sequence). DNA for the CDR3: TGTGCCAGCCGGACAGGGGAGAACTATGGCTACACCTTC. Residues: CASRTGENYGYTF.

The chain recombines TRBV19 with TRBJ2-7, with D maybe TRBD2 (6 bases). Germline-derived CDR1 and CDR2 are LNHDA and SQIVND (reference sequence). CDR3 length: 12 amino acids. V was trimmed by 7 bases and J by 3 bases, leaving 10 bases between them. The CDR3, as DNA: TGTGCCAGTACTAGCGATGGCTACGAGCAGTACTTC. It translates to CASTSDGYEQYF.

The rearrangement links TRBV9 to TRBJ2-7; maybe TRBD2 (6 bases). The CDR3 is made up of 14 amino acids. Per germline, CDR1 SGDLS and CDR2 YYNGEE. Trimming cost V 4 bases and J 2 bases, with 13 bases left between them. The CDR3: CASSPGTATYEQYF. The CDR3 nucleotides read TGTGCCAGCAGCCCGGGGACTGCCACCTACGAGCAGTACTTC.

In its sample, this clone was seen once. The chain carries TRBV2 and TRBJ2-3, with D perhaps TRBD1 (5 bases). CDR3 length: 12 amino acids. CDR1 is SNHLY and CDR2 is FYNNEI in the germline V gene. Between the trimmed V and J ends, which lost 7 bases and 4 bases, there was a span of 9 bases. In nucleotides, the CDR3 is TGTGCCAGCACAGGGAAAGCAGATACGCAGTATTTT. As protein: CASTGKADTQYF.

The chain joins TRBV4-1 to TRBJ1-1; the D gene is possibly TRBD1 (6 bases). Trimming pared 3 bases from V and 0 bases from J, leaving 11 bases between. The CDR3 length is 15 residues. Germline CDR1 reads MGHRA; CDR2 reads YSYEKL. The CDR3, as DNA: TGCGCCAGCAGCCAGGGGGCGGAGGTGAACACTGAAGCTTTCTTT. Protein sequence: CASSQGAEVNTEAFF.

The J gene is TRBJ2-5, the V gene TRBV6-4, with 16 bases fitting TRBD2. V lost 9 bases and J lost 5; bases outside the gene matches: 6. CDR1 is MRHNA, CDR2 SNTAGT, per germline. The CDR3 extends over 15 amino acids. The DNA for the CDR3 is TGTGCCAGTGGGACTAGCGGGAGGGCCATGGAGACCCAGTACTTC. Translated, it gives CASGTSGRAMETQYF.

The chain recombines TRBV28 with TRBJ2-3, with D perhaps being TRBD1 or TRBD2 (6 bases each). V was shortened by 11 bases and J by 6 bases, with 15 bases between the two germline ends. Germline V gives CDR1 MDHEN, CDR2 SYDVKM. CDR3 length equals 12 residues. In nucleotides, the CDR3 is TGTGCCGGGGGGCAGGGCGTCGATACGCAGTATTTT. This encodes CAGGQGVDTQYF.

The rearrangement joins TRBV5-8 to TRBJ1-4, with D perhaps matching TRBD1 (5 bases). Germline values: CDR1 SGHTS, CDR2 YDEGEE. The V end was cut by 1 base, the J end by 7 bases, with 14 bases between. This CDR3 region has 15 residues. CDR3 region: CASSLSAGQLEKLFF. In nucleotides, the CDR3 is TGTGCCAGCAGCTTGTCAGCAGGGCAGCTTGAAAAACTGTTTTTT.

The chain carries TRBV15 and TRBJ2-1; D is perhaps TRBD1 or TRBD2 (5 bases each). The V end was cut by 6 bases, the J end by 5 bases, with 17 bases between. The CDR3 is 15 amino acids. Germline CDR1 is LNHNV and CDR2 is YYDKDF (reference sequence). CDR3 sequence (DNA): TGTGCCACCAGTGACCACGGGACGCAAAACAATGAGCAGTTCTTC. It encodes CATSDHGTQNNEQFF. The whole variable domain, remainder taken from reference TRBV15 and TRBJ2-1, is DAMVIQNPRYQVTQFGKPVTLSCSQTLNHNVMYWYQQKSSQAPKLLFHYYDKDFNNEADTPDNFQSRRPNTSFCFLDIRSPGLGDTAMYLCATSDHGTQNNEQFFGPGTRLTVL.

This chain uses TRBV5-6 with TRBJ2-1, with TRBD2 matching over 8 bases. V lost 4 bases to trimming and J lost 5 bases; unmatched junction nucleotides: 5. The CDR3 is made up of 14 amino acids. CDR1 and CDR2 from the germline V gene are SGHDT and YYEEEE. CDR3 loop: CASSVSGTDNEQFF. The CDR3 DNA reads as TGTGCCAGCAGCGTTAGCGGGACGGACAATGAGCAGTTCTTC. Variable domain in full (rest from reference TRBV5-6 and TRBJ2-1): DAGVTQSPTHLIKTRGQQVTLRCSPKSGHDTVSWYQQALGQGPQFIFQYYEEEERQRGNFPDRFSGHQFPNYSSELNVNALLLGDSALYLCASSVSGTDNEQFFGPGTRLTVL.

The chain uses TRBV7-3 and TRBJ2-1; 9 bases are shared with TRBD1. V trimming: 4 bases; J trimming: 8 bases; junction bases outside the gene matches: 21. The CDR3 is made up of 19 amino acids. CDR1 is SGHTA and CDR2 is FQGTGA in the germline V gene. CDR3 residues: CASSSDLSKDRGVPDEQFF. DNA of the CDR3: TGTGCCAGCAGCTCCGACCTTTCGAAGGACAGGGGAGTTCCTGATGAGCAGTTCTTC.

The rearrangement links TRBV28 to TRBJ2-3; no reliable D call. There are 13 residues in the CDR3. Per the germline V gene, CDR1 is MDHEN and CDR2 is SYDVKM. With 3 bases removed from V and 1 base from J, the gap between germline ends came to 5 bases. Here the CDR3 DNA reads TGTGCCAGCAGTTTTGCTCGCACAGATACGCAGTATTTT. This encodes CASSFARTDTQYF.

The CDR3 coding sequence is TGTGCCAGCAGTGAATTGATAGTTACTGGGGCCAACGTCCTGACTTTC. Its protein product is CASSELIVTGANVLTF. The chain is built from TRBV25-1 and TRBJ2-6, with D hard to call. The CDR3 is made up of 16 amino acids. Deletions cut 1 base from V and 2 bases from J, with 9 bases between. Germline V gene sequence: CDR1 MGHDK, CDR2 SYGVNS. Together with reference TRBV25-1 and TRBJ2-6, the CDR3 gives the full variable domain: EADIYQTPRYLVIGTGKKITLECSQTMGHDKMYWYQQDPGMELHLIHYSYGVNSTEKGDLSSESTVSRIRTEHFPLTLESARPSHTSQYLCASSELIVTGANVLTFGAGSRLTVL.

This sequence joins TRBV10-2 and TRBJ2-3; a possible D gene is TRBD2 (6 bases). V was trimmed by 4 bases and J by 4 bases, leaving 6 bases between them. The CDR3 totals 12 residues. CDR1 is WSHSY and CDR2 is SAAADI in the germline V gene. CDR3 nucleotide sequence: TGCGCCAGCAGTGGACTAGCAGATACGCAGTATTTT. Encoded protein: CASSGLADTQYF.

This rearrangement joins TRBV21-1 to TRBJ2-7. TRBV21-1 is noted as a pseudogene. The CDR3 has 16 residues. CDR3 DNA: TGTGCCAGCAGCTCCTGTGGGCTAGTCCAATCCTACGAGCAGTACTTC. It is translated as CASSSCGLVQSYEQYF.

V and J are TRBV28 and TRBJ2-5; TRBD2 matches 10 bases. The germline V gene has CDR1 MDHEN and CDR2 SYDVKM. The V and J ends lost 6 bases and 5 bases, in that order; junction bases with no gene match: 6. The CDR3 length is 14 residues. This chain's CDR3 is CASRDPGLAETQYF. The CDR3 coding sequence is TGTGCCAGCAGGGACCCGGGACTAGCGGAGACCCAGTACTTC. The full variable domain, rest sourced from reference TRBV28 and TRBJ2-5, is DVKVTQSSRYLVKRTGEKVFLECVQDMDHENMFWYRQDPGLGLRLIYFSYDVKMKEKGDIPEGYSVSREKKERFSLILESASTNQTSMYLCASRDPGLAETQYFGPGTRLLVL.

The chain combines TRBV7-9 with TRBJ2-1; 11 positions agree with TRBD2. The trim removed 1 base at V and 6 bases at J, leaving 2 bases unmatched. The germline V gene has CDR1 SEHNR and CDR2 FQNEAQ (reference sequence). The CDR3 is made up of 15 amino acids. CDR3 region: CASSLVLAGGNEQFF. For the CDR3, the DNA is TGTGCCAGCAGCTTAGTTCTAGCGGGAGGCAATGAGCAGTTCTTC.

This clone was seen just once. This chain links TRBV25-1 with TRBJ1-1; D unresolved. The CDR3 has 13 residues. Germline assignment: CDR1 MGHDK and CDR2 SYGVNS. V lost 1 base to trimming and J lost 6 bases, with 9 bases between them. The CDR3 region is CASSESGWSEAFF. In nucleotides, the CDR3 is TGTGCCAGCAGTGAATCCGGTTGGTCTGAAGCTTTCTTT.

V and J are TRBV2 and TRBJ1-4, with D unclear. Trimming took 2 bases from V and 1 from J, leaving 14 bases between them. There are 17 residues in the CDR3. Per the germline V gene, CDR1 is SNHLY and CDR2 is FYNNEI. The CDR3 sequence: CASSESRARRTNEKLFF. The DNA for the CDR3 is TGTGCCAGCAGTGAATCTAGAGCCCGGAGAACTAATGAAAAACTGTTTTTT. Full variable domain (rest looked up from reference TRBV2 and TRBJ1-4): EPEVTQTPSHQVTQMGQEVILRCVPISNHLYFYWYRQILGQKVEFLVSFYNNEISEKSEIFDDQFSVERPDGSNFTLKIRSTKLEDSAMYFCASSESRARRTNEKLFFGSGTQLSVL.